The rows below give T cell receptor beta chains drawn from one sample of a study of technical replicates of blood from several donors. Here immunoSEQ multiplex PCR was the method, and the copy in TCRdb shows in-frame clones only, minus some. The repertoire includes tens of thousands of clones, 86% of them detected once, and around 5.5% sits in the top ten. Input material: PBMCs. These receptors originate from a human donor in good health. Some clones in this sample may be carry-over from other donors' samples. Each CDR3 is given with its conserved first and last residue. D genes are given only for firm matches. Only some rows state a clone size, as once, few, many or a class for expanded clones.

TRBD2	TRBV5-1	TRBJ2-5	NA	CASSPEGGLAGGKYF	TGCGCCAGCAGCCCTGAGGGCGGACTAGCGGGGGGAAAATACTTC
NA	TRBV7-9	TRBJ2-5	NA	CASSQGETQYF	TGTGCCAGCAGCCAGGGGGAGACCCAGTACTTC
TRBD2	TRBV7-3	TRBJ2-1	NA	CASSQTSGTHEQFF	TGTGCCAGCAGCCAGACTAGCGGGACGCATGAGCAGTTCTTC
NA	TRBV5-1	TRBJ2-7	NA	CASSLFRGGADNEQYF	TGCGCCAGCAGCTTGTTCCGCGGAGGGGCAGACAACGAGCAGTACTTC
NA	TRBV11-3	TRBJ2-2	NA	CASDFQTTSPSWELFF	TGTGCCAGCGACTTCCAGACCACAAGCCCTTCGTGGGAGCTGTTTTTT
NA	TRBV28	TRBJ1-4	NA	CASRPWGDVGVDEKLFF	TGTGCCAGCCGTCCCTGGGGCGATGTAGGGGTGGATGAAAAACTGTTTTTT
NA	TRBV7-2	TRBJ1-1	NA	CASSFMTGKNTEAFF	TGTGCCAGCAGCTTTATGACAGGAAAGAACACTGAAGCTTTCTTT
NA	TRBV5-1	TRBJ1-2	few	CASSSTLDYGYTF	TGCGCCAGCAGCTCAACTCTGGACTATGGCTACACCTTC
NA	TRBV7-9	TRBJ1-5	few	CASSFDMGNQPQHF	TGTGCCAGCAGCTTTGACATGGGCAATCAGCCCCAGCATTTT
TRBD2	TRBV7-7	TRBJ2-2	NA	CASSPRASGVNTGELFF	TGTGCCAGCAGCCCCCGGGCTAGCGGGGTTAACACCGGGGAGCTGTTTTTT
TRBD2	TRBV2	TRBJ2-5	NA	CASGEAGGRETQYF	TGTGCCAGCGGGGAAGCGGGGGGGCGAGAGACCCAGTACTTC
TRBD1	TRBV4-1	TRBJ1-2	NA	CASSQAPGGNYGYTF	TGCGCCAGCAGCCAAGCCCCAGGGGGCAACTATGGCTACACCTTC
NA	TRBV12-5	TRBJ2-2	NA	CASGSPRLWAGELFF	TGTGCTAGTGGTTCCCCTAGGCTTTGGGCCGGGGAGCTGTTTTTT
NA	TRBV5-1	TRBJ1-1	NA	CASSRGVNTEAFF	TGCGCCAGCAGCCGGGGGGTGAACACTGAAGCTTTCTTT
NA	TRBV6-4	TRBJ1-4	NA	CASSQGGGNEKLFF	TGTGCCAGCTCCCAAGGGGGGGGGAATGAAAAACTGTTTTTT
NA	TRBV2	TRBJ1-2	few	CASSEQGNYGYTF	TGTGCCAGCAGTGAGCAGGGGAACTATGGCTACACCTTC
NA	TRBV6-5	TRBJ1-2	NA	CASSSIGVLFGYTF	TGTGCCAGCAGTTCCATCGGGGTCCTTTTTGGCTACACCTTC
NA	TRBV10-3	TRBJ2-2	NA	CAIQPRDKNTGELFF	TGTGCCATCCAACCCCGGGACAAGAACACCGGGGAGCTGTTTTTT
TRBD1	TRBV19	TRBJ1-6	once	CASSTTGGSRNSPLHF	TGTGCCAGTAGTACCACAGGGGGGAGCCGTAATTCACCCCTCCACTTT
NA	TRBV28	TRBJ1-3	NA	CASSPKPGNTIYF	TGTGCCAGCAGCCCCAAGCCTGGAAACACCATATATTTT
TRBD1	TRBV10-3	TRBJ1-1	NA	CAIARSGGQANTEAFF	TGTGCCATCGCCCGGTCAGGGGGACAGGCGAACACTGAAGCTTTCTTT
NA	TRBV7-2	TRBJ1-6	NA	CASSPHRRGESPLHF	TGTGCCAGCAGCCCCCACCGGAGGGGCGAATCACCCCTCCACTTT
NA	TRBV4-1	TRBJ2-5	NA	CASSQDLQKRETQYF	TGCGCCAGCAGCCAAGATCTCCAGAAGCGAGAGACCCAGTACTTC
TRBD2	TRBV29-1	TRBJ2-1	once	CSVARLAGGPDNEQFF	TGCAGCGTTGCCCGACTAGCGGGGGGGCCAGACAATGAGCAGTTCTTC
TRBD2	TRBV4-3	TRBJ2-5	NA	CASSQDWGLATQETQYF	TGCGCCAGCAGCCAAGATTGGGGACTAGCGACTCAAGAGACCCAGTACTTC
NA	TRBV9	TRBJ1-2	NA	CASSLSPGEWGYTF	TGTGCCAGCAGCCTCTCTCCAGGGGAGTGGGGCTACACCTTC
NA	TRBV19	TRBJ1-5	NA	CASSDLGGGWKPQHF	TGTGCCAGTAGTGACCTGGGGGGGGGCTGGAAGCCCCAGCATTTT
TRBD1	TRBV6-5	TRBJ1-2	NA	CASRSQGAWGYTF	TGTGCCAGCAGATCACAGGGGGCGTGGGGCTACACCTTC
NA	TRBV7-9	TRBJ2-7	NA	CASSLGQISYEQYF	TGTGCCAGCAGCTTAGGACAGATCTCCTACGAGCAGTACTTC
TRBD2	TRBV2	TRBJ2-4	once	CASSTSGSYGIQYF	TGTGCCAGCAGTACTAGCGGGAGTTACGGCATTCAGTACTTC
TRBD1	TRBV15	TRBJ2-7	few	CATSRVRTGQGISEQYF	TGTGCCACCAGCAGAGTTAGAACAGGACAGGGGATTTCCGAGCAGTACTTC
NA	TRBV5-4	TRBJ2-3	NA	CASSSRGGTDTQYF	TGTGCCAGCAGCTCGCGAGGCGGCACAGATACGCAGTATTTT
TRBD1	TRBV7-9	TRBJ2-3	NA	CASSSGTGADTQYF	TGTGCCAGCAGCTCCGGGACAGGGGCAGATACGCAGTATTTT
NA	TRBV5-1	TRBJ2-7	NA	CASSKQAASYEQYF	TGCGCCAGCAGCAAACAGGCCGCCTCCTACGAGCAGTACTTC
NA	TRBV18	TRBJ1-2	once	CASSIGEPRRGYTF	TGTGCCAGCTCAATAGGGGAACCCCGGCGGGGCTACACCTTC
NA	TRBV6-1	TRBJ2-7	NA	CASSDRYEQYF	TGTGCCAGCAGTGACAGATACGAGCAGTACTTC
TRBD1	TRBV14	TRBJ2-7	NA	CASSPGTGQPGQYF	TGTGCCAGCAGCCCCGGGACAGGGCAACCCGGGCAGTACTTC
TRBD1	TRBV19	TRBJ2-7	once	CASSYRGHEQYF	TGTGCCAGTAGCTACAGGGGTCACGAGCAGTACTTC
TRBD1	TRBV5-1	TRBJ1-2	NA	CASSLTGTGVYGYTF	TGCGCCAGCAGCTTGACCGGGACAGGGGTCTATGGCTACACCTTC
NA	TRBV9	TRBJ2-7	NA	CASRRGGSYEQYF	TGTGCCAGCCGGAGAGGGGGCTCCTACGAGCAGTACTTC
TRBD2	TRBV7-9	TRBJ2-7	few	CASSSSLAAYEQYF	TGTGCCAGCAGCTCATCCCTAGCGGCCTACGAGCAGTACTTC